This is a list of T cell receptor beta chains from one sample in a study of blood T cell repertoires in COVID-19. Sequencing used immunoSEQ multiplex PCR; TCRdb keeps in-frame clones, though not all of them. The sample has roughly 330,000 clones, around 87% seen once. The sample consisted of PBMCs or T cells enriched from blood (not recorded which). All receptors come from a woman aged 25-40 years who had recovered from COVID-19. CDR3s include the opening cysteine and the closing phenylalanine or tryptophan. The order of the fields is D gene, J gene, clone size, V gene, CDR3 protein, CDR3 DNA. D genes are given only for firm matches. Clone size is shown for a subset of rows, as once, few, many or a class of expanded clone.

>NA|TRBJ1-2|NA|TRBV18
CASSPGGAVNYGYTF
TGTGCCAGCTCACCAGGGGGCGCAGTGAACTATGGCTACACCTTC
>NA|TRBJ1-2|NA|TRBV4-1
CASSDRLRANYGYTF
TGCGCCAGCAGCGACCGACTGAGAGCTAACTATGGCTACACCTTC
>NA|TRBJ1-6|NA|TRBV7-2
CASSPQGLGSPLHF
TGTGCCAGCAGCCCACAGGGCCTGGGTTCACCCCTCCACTTT
>NA|TRBJ2-7|NA|TRBV20-1
CSARQKYEQYF
TGCAGTGCTAGACAGAAATACGAGCAGTACTTC
>TRBD1|TRBJ1-4|NA|TRBV15
CATSRATTGWDEKLFF
TGTGCCACCAGCAGGGCCACGACAGGGTGGGATGAAAAACTGTTTTTT
>TRBD1|TRBJ1-2|NA|TRBV28
CASSTDRGWGSGYTF
TGTGCCAGCAGTACAGACAGGGGTTGGGGAAGCGGCTACACCTTC
>NA|TRBJ1-3|NA|TRBV7-9
CASSLTSRGTGNTIYF
TGTGCCAGCAGCTTGACATCCAGGGGAACTGGAAACACCATATATTTT
>TRBD1|TRBJ2-1|NA|TRBV6-6
CASSDRGNEQFF
TGTGCCAGCAGTGACAGGGGCAATGAGCAGTTCTTC
>TRBD1|TRBJ1-3|NA|TRBV29-1
CSAIRGQGGSGNTIYF
TGCAGCGCCATCCGAGGACAGGGGGGCTCTGGAAACACCATATATTTT
>TRBD1|TRBJ2-3|NA|TRBV30
CAWSSTGGADTQYF
TGTGCCTGGAGCTCGACAGGGGGGGCAGATACGCAGTATTTT
>NA|TRBJ2-4|once|TRBV5-3
CARSLRGEPGVKNIQYF
TGTGCCAGAAGTCTGAGAGGGGAACCGGGGGTCAAAAACATTCAGTACTTC
>TRBD2|TRBJ2-2|once|TRBV4-1
CASSLLPPWGLASGELFF
TGCGCCAGCAGCCTCCTCCCTCCTTGGGGACTAGCATCCGGGGAGCTGTTTTTT
>TRBD1|TRBJ1-1|NA|TRBV27
CASSFTRTGRASMNTEAFF
TGTGCCAGCAGTTTCACTCGGACAGGGCGAGCCTCAATGAACACTGAAGCTTTCTTT
>TRBD1|TRBJ2-3|NA|TRBV18
CASSAQGSFSTDTQYF
TGTGCCAGCTCAGCACAGGGGTCTTTTAGCACAGATACGCAGTATTTT
>TRBD2|TRBJ2-7|NA|TRBV27
CASSFLGLAGYEQYF
TGTGCCAGCAGTTTCCTGGGATTAGCGGGCTACGAGCAGTACTTC
>NA|TRBJ1-2|few|TRBV5-4
CASSFAGNRVSNYGYTF
TGTGCCAGCAGCTTTGCCGGAAACAGGGTTTCTAACTATGGCTACACCTTC
>NA|TRBJ1-1|NA|TRBV6-5
CASAWGGTEAFF
TGTGCCAGTGCCTGGGGGGGCACTGAAGCTTTCTTT
>TRBD1|TRBJ1-4|NA|TRBV19
CASSTKGQVGEKLFF
TGTGCCAGTAGTACTAAGGGACAGGTGGGAGAAAAACTGTTTTTT
>TRBD1|TRBJ1-2|NA|TRBV7-3
CASSLGQGFGYTF
TGTGCCAGCAGCTTAGGACAGGGGTTTGGCTACACCTTC
>TRBD1|TRBJ2-3|NA|TRBV2
CASSEAETGSDTDTQYF
TGTGCCAGCAGTGAAGCGGAGACAGGGAGTGATACAGATACGCAGTATTTT
>TRBD1|TRBJ1-1|few|TRBV7-2
CASSPRRGAGTEAFF
TGTGCCAGCAGCCCCCGCAGGGGGGCGGGGACTGAAGCTTTCTTT
>TRBD2|TRBJ2-5|NA|TRBV3-1/TRBV3-2
CASSQDRLAGPQETQYF
TGTGCCAGCAGCCAGGACCGACTAGCGGGGCCCCAAGAGACCCAGTACTTC
>NA|TRBJ1-6|NA|TRBV23-1
CASSLRKEETPLHF
TGCGCCAGCAGTCTGAGGAAGGAGGAGACACCCCTCCACTTT
>NA|TRBJ1-2|NA|TRBV7-2
CASSSQGENGYTF
TGTGCCAGCAGCTCACAGGGTGAGAACGGCTACACCTTC
>NA|TRBJ1-2|NA|TRBV18
CASSNDRFHGYTF
TGTGCCAGCTCAAACGACAGGTTTCATGGCTACACCTTC
>NA|TRBJ1-1|NA|TRBV2
CASSARSRGNTEAFF
TGTGCCAGCAGTGCCCGTTCCCGGGGGAACACTGAAGCTTTCTTT
>TRBD1|TRBJ1-4|NA|TRBV7-8
CASSLEQGARSEKLFF
TGTGCCAGCAGCTTAGAACAGGGGGCGAGGAGTGAAAAACTGTTTTTT
>TRBD1|TRBJ1-1|NA|TRBV6-2/TRBV6-3
CASSFRQGITEAFF
TGTGCCAGCAGCTTCCGACAGGGGATCACTGAAGCTTTCTTT
>NA|TRBJ1-1|few|TRBV6-5
CASSYGEVGEAFF
TGTGCCAGCAGTTACGGGGAGGTCGGGGAAGCTTTCTTT
>NA|TRBJ2-1|NA|TRBV11-1
CASSPAGGYNEQFF
TGTGCCAGCAGCCCCGCGGGCGGCTACAATGAGCAGTTCTTC
>TRBD1|TRBJ1-1|NA|TRBV6-5
CASSRRGRVDTEAFF
TGTGCCAGCAGTCGCAGGGGGCGGGTGGACACTGAAGCTTTCTTT
>NA|TRBJ1-1|NA|TRBV4-1
CASSFQEANTEAFF
TGCGCCAGCAGCTTTCAGGAAGCGAACACTGAAGCTTTCTTT
>TRBD1|TRBJ1-4|NA|TRBV2
CASSETGQGEKLFF
TGTGCCAGCAGTGAAACGGGACAGGGTGAAAAACTGTTTTTT
>TRBD1|TRBJ1-1|NA|TRBV5-1
CASSLLTGTYTEAFF
TGCGCCAGCAGCTTATTGACAGGGACTTACACTGAAGCTTTCTTT
>NA|TRBJ2-3|NA|TRBV7-6
CASSDRGLTDTQYF
TGTGCCAGCAGCGACCGAGGGCTGACGGATACGCAGTATTTT